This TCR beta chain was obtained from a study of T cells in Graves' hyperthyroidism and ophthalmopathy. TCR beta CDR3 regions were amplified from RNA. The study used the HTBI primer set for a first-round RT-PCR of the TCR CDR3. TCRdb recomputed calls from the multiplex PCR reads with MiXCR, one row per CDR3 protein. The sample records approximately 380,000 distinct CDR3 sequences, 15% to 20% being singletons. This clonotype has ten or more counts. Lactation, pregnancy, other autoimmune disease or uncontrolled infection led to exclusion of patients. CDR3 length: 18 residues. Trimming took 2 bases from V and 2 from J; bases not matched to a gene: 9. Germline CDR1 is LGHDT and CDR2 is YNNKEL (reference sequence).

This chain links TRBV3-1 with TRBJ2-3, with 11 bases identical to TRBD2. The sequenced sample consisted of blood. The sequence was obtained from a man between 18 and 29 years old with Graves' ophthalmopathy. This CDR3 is CASSQQTGTSGLTDTQYF. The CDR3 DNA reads TGTGCCAGCAGCCAACAAACCGGGACTAGCGGCCTCACAGATACGCAGTATTTT.